This T cell receptor beta chain was recorded in a study of control samples from healthy donors and cancer patients. Assay used: immunoSEQ multiplex PCR; TCRdb lists only in-frame clones, some missing. The sample contains about 170,000 clones, just under 95% of which appear only once. Germline lookup yields CDR1 ENHRY and CDR2 SYGVKD. The V segment lost 4 bases and the J segment 3 bases; nucleotides outside the gene matches: 4. This CDR3 contains 15 residues. The clonotype was recovered from a woman aged 55-69 years in good health. This chain links TRBV10-3 with TRBJ1-5; 9 bases agree with TRBD1. The sequencing input was blood. The CDR3 sequence: CAISAGQGINQPQHF. The CDR3 coding sequence is TGTGCCATCAGTGCGGGACAGGGCATCAATCAGCCCCAGCATTTT.